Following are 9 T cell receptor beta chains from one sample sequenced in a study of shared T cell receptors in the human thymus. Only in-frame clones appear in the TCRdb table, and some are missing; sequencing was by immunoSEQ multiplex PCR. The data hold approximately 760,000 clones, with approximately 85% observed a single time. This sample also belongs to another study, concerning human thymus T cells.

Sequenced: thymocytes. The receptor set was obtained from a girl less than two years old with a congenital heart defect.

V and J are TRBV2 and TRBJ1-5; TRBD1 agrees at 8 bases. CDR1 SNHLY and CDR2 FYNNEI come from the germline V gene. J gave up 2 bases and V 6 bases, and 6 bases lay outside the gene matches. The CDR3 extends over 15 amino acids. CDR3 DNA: TGTGCCAGCAGCAAACTGACAGGGGGCAATCAGCCCCAGCATTTT. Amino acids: CASSKLTGGNQPQHF.

CDR3 residues: CASSSTGTENGEDTEAFF. In DNA form, the CDR3 reads TGTGCCAGCAGCTCCACCGGGACAGAGAACGGGGAGGACACTGAAGCTTTCTTT. The chain links TRBV5-6 to TRBJ1-1, with 7 bases that match TRBD1. Per germline, CDR1 SGHDT and CDR2 YYEEEE. CDR3 length: 18 residues. V gave up 3 bases and J gave up 3 bases; unmatched junction bases: 17. The full variable domain, rest sourced from reference TRBV5-6 and TRBJ1-1, is DAGVTQSPTHLIKTRGQQVTLRCSPKSGHDTVSWYQQALGQGPQFIFQYYEEEERQRGNFPDRFSGHQFPNYSSELNVNALLLGDSALYLCASSSTGTENGEDTEAFFGQGTRLTVV.

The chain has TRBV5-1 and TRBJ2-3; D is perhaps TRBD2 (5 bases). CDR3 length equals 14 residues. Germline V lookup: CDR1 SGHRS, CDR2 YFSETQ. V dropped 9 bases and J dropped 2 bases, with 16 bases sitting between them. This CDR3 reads CATGVGAPTDTQYF. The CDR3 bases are TGCGCCACCGGGGTGGGAGCCCCCACAGATACGCAGTATTTT.

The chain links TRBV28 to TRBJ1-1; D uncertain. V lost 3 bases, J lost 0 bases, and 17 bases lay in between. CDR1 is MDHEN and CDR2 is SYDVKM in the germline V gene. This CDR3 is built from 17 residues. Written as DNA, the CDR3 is TGTGCCAGCAGTTTGATCCTCGTCCGGGGATTGAACACTGAAGCTTTCTTT. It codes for CASSLILVRGLNTEAFF.

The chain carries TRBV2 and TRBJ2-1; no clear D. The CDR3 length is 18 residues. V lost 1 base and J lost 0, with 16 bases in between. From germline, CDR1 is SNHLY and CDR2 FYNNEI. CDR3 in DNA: TGTGCCAGCAGTGAAGACCCTGACTTAGAAAGCTCCTACAATGAGCAGTTCTTC. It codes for CASSEDPDLESSYNEQFF.

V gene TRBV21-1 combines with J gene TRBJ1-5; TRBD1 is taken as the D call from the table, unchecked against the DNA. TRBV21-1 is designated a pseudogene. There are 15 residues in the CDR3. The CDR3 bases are TGTGCCAGCAGCAATAAAGACAGGGGGAACCAGCCCCAGCATTTT. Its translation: CASSNKDRGNQPQHF.

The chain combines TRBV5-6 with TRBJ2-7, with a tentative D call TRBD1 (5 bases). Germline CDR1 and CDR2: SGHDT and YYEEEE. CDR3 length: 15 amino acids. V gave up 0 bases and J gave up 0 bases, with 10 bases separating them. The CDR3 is CASSLVGRFSYEQYF. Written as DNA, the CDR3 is TGTGCCAGCAGCTTGGTGGGGCGGTTCTCCTACGAGCAGTACTTC.

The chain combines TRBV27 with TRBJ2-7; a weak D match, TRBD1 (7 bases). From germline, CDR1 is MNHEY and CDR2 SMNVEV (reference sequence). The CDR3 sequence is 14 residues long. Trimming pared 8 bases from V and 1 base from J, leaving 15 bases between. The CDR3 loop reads CASQCRGVSYEQYF. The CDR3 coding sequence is TGTGCCAGCCAATGCAGGGGGGTATCCTACGAGCAGTACTTC.

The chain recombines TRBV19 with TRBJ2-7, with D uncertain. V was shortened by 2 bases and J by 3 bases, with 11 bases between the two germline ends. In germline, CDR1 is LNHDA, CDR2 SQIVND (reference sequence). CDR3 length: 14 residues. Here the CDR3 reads CASSISGPNYEQYF. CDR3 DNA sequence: TGTGCCAGTAGTATATCTGGGCCGAACTACGAGCAGTACTTC.